Only a few counts were recorded for the clone carrying this T cell receptor beta chain. TCRdb independently ran MiXCR on the 5' RACE reads; one entry per CDR3 protein. The sample has roughly 180,000 distinct CDR3 sequences, 15% to 20% seen once. This specimen comes from a study of T-cell memory formation after mild COVID-19. Germline loops: CDR1 SGHRS, CDR2 YFSETQ. The J segment lost 0 bases and the V segment lost 0 bases, leaving 9 bases of the junction unmatched. This CDR3 region has 18 residues. The chain has TRBV5-1 and TRBJ2-3; 8 positions agree with TRBD2. The sequenced material came from PBMCs or a T cell subset sorted from them (not recorded which). The TCR originated in a man aged 18-30 years who had mild COVID-19 (a few samples of this study predate the infection). Cell type and time point are not known. The CDR3 DNA is TGCGCCAGCAGCTTGGGGGTAGCGGGGAGCTCAAGCACAGATACGCAGTATTTT. It codes for CASSLGVAGSSSTDTQYF.